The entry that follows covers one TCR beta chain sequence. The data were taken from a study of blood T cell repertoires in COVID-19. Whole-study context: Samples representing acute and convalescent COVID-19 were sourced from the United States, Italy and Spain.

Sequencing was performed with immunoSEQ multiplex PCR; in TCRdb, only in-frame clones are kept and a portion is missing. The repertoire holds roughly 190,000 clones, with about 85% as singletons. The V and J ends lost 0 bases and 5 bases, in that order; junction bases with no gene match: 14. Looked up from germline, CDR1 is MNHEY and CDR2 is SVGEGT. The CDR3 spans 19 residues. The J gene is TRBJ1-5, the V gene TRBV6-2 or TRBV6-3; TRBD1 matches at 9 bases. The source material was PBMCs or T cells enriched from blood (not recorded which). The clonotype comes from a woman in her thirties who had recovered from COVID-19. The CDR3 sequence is CASSYSQKGTGNFDQPQHF. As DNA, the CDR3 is TGTGCCAGCAGTTACTCGCAGAAAGGGACAGGGAATTTCGATCAGCCCCAGCATTTT.